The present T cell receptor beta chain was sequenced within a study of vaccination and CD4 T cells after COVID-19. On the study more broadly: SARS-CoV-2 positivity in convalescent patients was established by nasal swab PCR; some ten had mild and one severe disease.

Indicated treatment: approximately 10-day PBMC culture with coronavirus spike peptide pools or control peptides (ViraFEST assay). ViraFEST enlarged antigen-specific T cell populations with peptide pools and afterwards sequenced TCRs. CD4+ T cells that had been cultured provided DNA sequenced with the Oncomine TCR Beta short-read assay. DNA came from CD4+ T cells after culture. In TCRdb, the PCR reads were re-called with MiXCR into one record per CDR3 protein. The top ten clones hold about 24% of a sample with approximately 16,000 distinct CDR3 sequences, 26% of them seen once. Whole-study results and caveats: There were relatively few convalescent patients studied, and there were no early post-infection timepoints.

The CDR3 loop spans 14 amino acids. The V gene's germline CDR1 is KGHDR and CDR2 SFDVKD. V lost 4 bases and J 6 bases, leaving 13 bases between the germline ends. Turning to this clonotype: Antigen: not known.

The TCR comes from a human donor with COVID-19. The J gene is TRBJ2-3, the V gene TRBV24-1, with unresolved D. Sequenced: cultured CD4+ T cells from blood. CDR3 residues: CATSETARADTQYF. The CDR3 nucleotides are TGTGCCACCAGTGAGACGGCTAGAGCTGATACGCAGTATTTT.